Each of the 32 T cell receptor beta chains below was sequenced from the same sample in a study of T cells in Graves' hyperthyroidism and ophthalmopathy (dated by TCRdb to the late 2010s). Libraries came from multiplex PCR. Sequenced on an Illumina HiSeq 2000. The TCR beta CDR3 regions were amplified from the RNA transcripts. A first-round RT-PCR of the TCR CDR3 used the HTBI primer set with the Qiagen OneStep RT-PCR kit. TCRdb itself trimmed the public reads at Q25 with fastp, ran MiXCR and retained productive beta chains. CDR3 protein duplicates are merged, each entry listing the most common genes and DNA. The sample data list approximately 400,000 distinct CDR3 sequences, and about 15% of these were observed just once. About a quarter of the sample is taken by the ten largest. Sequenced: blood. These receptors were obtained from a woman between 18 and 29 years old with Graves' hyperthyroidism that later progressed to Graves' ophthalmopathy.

CDR3 nucleotides: TGCAGTGAAAGACTAGCGGGAGGATCCTACGAGCAGTACTTC. As protein: CSERLAGGSYEQYF. The V gene is TRBV20-1, the J gene TRBJ2-7; 13 nucleotides agree with TRBD2. There are 14 residues in the CDR3. Germline-derived CDR1 and CDR2 are DFQATT and SNEGSKA (reference sequence). V lost 7 bases to trimming and J lost 1 base; unmatched junction nucleotides: 4.

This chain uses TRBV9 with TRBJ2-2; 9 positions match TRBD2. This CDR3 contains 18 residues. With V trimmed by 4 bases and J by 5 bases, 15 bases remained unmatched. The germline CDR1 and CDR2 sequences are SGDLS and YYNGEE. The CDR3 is CASSPPPDSGRYTGELFF. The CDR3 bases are TGTGCCAGCAGCCCGCCCCCGGATAGCGGGAGATATACCGGGGAGCTGTTTTTT.

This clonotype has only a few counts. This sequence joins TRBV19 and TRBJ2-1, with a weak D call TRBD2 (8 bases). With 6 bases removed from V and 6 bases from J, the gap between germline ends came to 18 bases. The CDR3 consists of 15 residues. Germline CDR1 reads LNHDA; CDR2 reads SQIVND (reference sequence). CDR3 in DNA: TGTGCCAGTAGCAGGGGGAGCGGGAGACCCAATGAGCAGTTCTTC. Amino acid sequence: CASSRGSGRPNEQFF.

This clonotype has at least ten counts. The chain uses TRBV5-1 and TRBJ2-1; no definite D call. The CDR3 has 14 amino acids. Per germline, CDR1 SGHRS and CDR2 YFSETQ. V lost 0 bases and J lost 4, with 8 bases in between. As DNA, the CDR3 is TGCGCCAGCAGCTTGGAGACGGAGTACAATGAGCAGTTCTTC. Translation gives CASSLETEYNEQFF. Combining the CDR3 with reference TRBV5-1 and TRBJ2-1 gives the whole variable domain KAGVTQTPRYLIKTRGQQVTLSCSPISGHRSVSWYQQTPGQGLQFLFEYFSETQRNKGNFPGRFSGRQFSNSRSEMNVSTLELGDSALYLCASSLETEYNEQFFGPGTRLTVL.

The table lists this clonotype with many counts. The CDR3 reads CATSDPGWGSKETQYF. For the CDR3, the DNA is TGTGCCACCAGTGATCCGGGGTGGGGGTCAAAAGAGACCCAGTACTTC. V gene TRBV24-1 combines with J gene TRBJ2-5; possibly TRBD1 or TRBD2 for D (5 bases each). This CDR3 has 16 residues. In germline, CDR1 is KGHDR, CDR2 SFDVKD. V was cut by 3 bases and J by 3 bases, with 16 bases left in between.

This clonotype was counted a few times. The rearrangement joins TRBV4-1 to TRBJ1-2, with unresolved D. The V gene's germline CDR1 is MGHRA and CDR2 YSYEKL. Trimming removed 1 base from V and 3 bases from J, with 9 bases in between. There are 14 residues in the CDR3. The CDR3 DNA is TGCGCCAGCAGCCAAGGGTGGCAGGACTATGGCTACACCTTC. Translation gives CASSQGWQDYGYTF.

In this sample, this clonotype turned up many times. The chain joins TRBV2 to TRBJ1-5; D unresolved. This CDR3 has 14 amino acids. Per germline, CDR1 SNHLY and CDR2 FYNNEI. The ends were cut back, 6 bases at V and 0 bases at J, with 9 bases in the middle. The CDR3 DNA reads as TGTGCCAGCAGGGACGGAATTAGCAATCAGCCCCAGCATTTT. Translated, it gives CASRDGISNQPQHF. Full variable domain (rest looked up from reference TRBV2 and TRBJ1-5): EPEVTQTPSHQVTQMGQEVILRCVPISNHLYFYWYRQILGQKVEFLVSFYNNEISEKSEIFDDQFSVERPDGSNFTLKIRSTKLEDSAMYFCASRDGISNQPQHFGDGTRLSIL.

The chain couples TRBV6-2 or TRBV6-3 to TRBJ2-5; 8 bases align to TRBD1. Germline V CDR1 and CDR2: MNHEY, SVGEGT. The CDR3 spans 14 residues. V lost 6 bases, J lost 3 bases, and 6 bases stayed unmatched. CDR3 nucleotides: TGTGCCAGCAGGGACCCGGGACAGGAAGAGACCCAGTACTTC. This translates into CASRDPGQEETQYF.

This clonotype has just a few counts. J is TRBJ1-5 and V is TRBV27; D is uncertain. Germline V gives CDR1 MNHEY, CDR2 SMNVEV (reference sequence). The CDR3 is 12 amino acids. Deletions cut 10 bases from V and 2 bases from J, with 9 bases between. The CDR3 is CATGRGNQPQHF. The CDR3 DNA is TGTGCCACCGGGAGGGGCAATCAGCCCCAGCATTTT.

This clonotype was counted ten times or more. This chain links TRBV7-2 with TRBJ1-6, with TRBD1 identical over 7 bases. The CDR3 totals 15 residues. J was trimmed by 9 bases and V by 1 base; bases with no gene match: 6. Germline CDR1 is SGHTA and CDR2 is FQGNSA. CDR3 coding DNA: TGTGCCAGCAGCTTAGTGGTAGGGGGCAGTTCACCCCTCCACTTT. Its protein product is CASSLVVGGSSPLHF.

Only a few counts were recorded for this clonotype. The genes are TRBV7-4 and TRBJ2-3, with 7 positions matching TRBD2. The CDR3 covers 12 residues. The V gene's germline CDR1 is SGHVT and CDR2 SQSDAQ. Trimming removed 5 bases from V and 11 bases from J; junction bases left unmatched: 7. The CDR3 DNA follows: TGTGCCAGCAGCCGGACTAGAGGAGAGCAGTATTTT. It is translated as CASSRTRGEQYF.

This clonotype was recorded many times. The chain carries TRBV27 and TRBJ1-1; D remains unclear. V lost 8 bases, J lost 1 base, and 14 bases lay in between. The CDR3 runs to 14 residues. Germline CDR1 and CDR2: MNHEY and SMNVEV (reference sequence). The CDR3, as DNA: TGTGCCAGCGGTGGAGGGAAGGGGAACACTGAAGCTTTCTTT. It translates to CASGGGKGNTEAFF.

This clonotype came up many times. The CDR3 DNA sequence: TGTGCCACCAGCAGAGCAGAGGGAACCACAGATACGCAGTATTTT. Its translation is CATSRAEGTTDTQYF. The chain uses TRBV15 and TRBJ2-3; D perhaps matches TRBD2 (5 bases). The CDR3 has 15 amino acids. CDR1 and CDR2 from the germline V gene are LNHNV and YYDKDF (reference sequence). Between the trimmed V and J ends, which lost 1 base and 2 bases, there was a span of 10 bases.

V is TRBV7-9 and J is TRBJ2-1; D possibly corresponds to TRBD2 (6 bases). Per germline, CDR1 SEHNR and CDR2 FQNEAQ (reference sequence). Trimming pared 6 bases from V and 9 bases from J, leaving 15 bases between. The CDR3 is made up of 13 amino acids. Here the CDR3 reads CASRERVGSEQFF. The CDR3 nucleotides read TGTGCCAGCAGAGAGCGGGTGGGAAGTGAGCAGTTCTTC.

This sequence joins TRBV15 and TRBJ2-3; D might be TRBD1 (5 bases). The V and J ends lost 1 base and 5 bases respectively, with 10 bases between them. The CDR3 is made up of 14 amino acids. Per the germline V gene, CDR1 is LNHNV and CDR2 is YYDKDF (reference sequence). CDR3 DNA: TGTGCCACCAGCAGAGTCTCAGGGAAAGATACGCAGTATTTT. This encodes CATSRVSGKDTQYF.

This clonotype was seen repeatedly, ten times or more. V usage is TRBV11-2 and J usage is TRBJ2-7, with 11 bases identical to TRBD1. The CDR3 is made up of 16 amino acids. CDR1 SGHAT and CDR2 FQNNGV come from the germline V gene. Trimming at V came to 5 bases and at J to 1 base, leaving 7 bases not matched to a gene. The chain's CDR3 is CASSTHGQGASYEQYF. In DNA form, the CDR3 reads TGTGCCAGCAGCACCCACGGACAGGGGGCTTCCTACGAGCAGTACTTC.

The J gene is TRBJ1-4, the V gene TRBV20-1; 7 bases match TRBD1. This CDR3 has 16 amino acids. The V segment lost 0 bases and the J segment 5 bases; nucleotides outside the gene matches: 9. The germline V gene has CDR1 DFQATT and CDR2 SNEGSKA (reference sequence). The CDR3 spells CSARDPPGGINEKLFF. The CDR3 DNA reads TGCAGTGCTAGAGATCCCCCAGGGGGAATCAATGAAAAACTGTTTTTT.

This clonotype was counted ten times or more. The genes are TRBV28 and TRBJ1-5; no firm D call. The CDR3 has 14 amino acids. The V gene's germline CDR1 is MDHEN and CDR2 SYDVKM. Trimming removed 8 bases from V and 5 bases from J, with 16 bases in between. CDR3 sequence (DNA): TGTGCCAGCGCTTTCGGGGAGGACTATCAGCCCCAGCATTTT. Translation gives CASAFGEDYQPQHF. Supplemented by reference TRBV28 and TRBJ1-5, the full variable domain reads DVKVTQSSRYLVKRTGEKVFLECVQDMDHENMFWYRQDPGLGLRLIYFSYDVKMKEKGDIPEGYSVSREKKERFSLILESASTNQTSMYLCASAFGEDYQPQHFGDGTRLSIL.

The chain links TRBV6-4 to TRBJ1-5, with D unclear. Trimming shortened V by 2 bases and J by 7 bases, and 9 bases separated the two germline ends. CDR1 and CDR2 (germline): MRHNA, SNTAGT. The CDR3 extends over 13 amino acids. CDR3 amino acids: CASSDRAGQPQHF. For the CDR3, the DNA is TGTGCCAGCAGTGACCGGGCCGGACAGCCCCAGCATTTT.

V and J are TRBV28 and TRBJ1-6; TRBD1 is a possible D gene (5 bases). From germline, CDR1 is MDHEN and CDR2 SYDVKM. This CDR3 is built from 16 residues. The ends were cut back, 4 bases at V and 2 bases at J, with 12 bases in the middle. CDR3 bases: TGTGCCAGCAGTTATGCGACAGATACCTATAATTCACCCCTCCACTTT. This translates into CASSYATDTYNSPLHF.

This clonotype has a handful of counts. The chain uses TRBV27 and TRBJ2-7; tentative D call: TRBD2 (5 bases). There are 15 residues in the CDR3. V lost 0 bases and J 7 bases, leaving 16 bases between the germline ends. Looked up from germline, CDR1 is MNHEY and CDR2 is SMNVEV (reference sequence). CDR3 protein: CASSLSRGPGSEQYF. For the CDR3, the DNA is TGTGCCAGCAGTTTATCGCGAGGGCCTGGGAGTGAGCAGTACTTC.

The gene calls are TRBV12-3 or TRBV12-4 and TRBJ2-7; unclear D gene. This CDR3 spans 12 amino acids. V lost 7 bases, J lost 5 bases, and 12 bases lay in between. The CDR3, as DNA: TGTGCCAGCACCGCACTGGTGAACGAGCAGTACTTC. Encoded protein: CASTALVNEQYF.

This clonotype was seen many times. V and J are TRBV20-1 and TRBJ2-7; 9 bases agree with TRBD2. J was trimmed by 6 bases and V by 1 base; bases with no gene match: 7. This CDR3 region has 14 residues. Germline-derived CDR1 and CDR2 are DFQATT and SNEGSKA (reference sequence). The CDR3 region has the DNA TGCAGTGCTAGAGTTGTAGCGGGAGTTGGCGAGCAGTACTTC. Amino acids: CSARVVAGVGEQYF.

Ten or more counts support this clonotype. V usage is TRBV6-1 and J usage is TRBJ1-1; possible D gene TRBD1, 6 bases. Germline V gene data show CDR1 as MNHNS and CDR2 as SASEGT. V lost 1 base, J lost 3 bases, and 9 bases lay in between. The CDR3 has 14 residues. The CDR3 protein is CASSEVRQDTEAFF. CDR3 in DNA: TGTGCCAGCAGTGAAGTTCGACAGGACACTGAAGCTTTCTTT.

The CDR3 region has the DNA TGCAGTGCTAGAGGTCCGCTCCCGGGACTAGCGGACTTATTCACAGATACGCAGTATTTT. As protein: CSARGPLPGLADLFTDTQYF. The V and J genes are TRBV20-1 and TRBJ2-3; 11 bases map to TRBD2. The CDR3 runs to 20 residues. V was pared by 1 base and J by 2 bases, with 17 bases of the junction left unmatched. From germline, CDR1 is DFQATT and CDR2 SNEGSKA (reference sequence).

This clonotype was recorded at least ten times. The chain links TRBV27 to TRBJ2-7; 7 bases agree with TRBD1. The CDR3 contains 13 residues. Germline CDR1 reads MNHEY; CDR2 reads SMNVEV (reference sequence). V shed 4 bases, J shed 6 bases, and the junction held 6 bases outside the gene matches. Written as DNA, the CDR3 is TGTGCCAGCAGTTCCCCCCCAGGGGGCGAGCAGTACTTC. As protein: CASSSPPGGEQYF.

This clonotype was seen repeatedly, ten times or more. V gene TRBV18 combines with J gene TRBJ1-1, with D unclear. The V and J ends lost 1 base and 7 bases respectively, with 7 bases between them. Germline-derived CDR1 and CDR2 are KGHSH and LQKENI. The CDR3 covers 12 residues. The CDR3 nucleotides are TGTGCCAGCTCACCACAGGGAGTTGAAGCTTTCTTT. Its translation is CASSPQGVEAFF.

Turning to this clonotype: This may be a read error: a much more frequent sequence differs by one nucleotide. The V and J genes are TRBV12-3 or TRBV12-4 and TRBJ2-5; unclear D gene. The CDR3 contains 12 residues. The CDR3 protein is CASSLFQETRYF. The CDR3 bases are TGTGCCAGCAGTTTATTTCAAGAGACCCGGTACTTC.

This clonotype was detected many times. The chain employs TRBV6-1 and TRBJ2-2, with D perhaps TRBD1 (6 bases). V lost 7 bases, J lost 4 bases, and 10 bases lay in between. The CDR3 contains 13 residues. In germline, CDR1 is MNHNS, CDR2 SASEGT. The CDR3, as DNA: TGTGCCAGCAACAGGGAAGGCACCGGGGAGCTGTTTTTT. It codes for CASNREGTGELFF.

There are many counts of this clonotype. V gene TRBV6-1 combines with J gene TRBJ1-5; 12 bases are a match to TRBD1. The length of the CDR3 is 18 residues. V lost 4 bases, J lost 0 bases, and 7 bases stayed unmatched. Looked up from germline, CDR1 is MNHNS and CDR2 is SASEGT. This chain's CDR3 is CASSAGTGGPYSNQPQHF. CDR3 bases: TGTGCCAGCAGTGCCGGGACAGGGGGCCCCTATAGCAATCAGCCCCAGCATTTT.

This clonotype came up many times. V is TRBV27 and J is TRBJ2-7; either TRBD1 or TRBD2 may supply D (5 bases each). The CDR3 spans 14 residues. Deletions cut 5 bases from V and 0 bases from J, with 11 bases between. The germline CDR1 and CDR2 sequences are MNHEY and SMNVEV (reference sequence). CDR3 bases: TGTGCCAGCAGTCCTCTAGGGACCTCCTACGAGCAGTACTTC. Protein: CASSPLGTSYEQYF.

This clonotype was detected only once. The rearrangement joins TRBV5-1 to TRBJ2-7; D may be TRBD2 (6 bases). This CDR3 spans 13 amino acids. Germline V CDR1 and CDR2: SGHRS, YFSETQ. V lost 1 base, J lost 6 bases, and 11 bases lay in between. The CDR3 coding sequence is TGCGCCAGCAGCTTGATCCGGGGAGGCGAGCAGTACTTC. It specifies CASSLIRGGEQYF.